The next 31 T cell receptor beta chains were all read from a single sample in a study of T-cell memory formation after mild COVID-19. TCRdb re-called the 5' RACE reads through MiXCR, storing one row per CDR3 protein. Of fewer than 650,000 distinct CDR3 sequences in the sample, 20% to 25% are singletons; the top ten hold around 8.4%. Sequencing input: PBMCs or a T cell subset sorted from them (not recorded which). These receptors came from an adult woman who had mild COVID-19 (a few samples of this study predate the infection). Cell type and time point are not known.

This clonotype has more than one count but fewer than ten. The genes are TRBV24-1 and TRBJ2-1, with D possibly TRBD2 on 5 matching bases. The V gene lost 3 bases and the J gene lost 6 bases, with 5 bases spanning the gap. This CDR3 contains 12 residues. Germline V lookup: CDR1 KGHDR, CDR2 SFDVKD. The CDR3 nucleotides read TGTGCCACCAGTGATAGCGGCAATGAGCAGTTCTTC. Residues: CATSDSGNEQFF.

The chain carries TRBV25-1 and TRBJ1-2, with 8 bases that match TRBD1. V shed 4 bases, J shed 4 bases, and the junction held 5 bases outside the gene matches. Germline CDR1 MGHDK, CDR2 SYGVNS. CDR3 size: 14 residues. In DNA, the CDR3 is TGTGCCAGCAGTGGATCGGACAGGGCCTATGGCTACACCTTC. It encodes CASSGSDRAYGYTF.

This clonotype was found once. The V gene is TRBV24-1, the J gene TRBJ2-3; D is perhaps TRBD2 (6 bases). The CDR3 totals 17 residues. V dropped 4 bases and J dropped 4 bases, with 20 bases sitting between them. CDR1 is KGHDR and CDR2 is SFDVKD in the germline V gene. CDR3 coding DNA: TGTGCCACCAGTGACCCCGGGCGGGATCTGAAGGCAGATACGCAGTATTTT. Translating it yields CATSDPGRDLKADTQYF.

This clonotype occurred a few times. The chain has TRBV20-1 and TRBJ2-7, with D hard to call. V lost 3 bases and J lost 2, with 26 bases in between. The CDR3 is made up of 18 amino acids. Per the germline V gene, CDR1 is DFQATT and CDR2 is SNEGSKA (reference sequence). In nucleotides, the CDR3 is TGCAGTGCTAGGGTCCCCATCCAAAACCCAGGATCACCCTACGAGCAGTACTTC. The encoded protein is CSARVPIQNPGSPYEQYF.

V and J are TRBV4-1 and TRBJ2-5, with TRBD2 identical over 9 bases. V shed 0 bases, J shed 7 bases, and the junction held 0 bases outside the gene matches. Germline CDR1 and CDR2: MGHRA and YSYEKL. The CDR3 length is 13 residues. CDR3 sequence reads: CASSQEGLATQYF. In DNA, the CDR3 is TGCGCCAGCAGCCAAGAGGGACTAGCGACCCAGTACTTC.

This clonotype was recorded a few times. This chain's CDR3 is CSVEDGMRNTEAFF. CDR3 bases: TGCAGCGTTGAAGATGGGATGAGGAACACTGAAGCTTTCTTT. V gene TRBV29-1 combines with J gene TRBJ1-1; no reliable D call. The CDR3 is 14 residues long. Germline V gene sequence: CDR1 SQVTM, CDR2 ANQGSEA. The V and J ends lost 0 bases and 1 base respectively, with 9 bases between them.

The V gene is TRBV4-3, the J gene TRBJ1-1; D uncertain. This CDR3 has 14 amino acids. Germline V lookup: CDR1 LGHNA, CDR2 YSLEER. V was pared by 2 bases and J by 0 bases, with 7 bases between. CDR3 sequence: CASSQTTMNTEAFF. The CDR3 DNA follows: TGCGCCAGCAGCCAAACGACGATGAACACTGAAGCTTTCTTT.

This clonotype was counted between two and nine times. This chain uses TRBV4-1 with TRBJ2-5; D might be TRBD1 or TRBD2, each matching 6 bases. The germline V gene has CDR1 MGHRA and CDR2 YSYEKL. V was pared by 1 base and J by 3 bases, with 12 bases between. This CDR3 has 15 residues. CDR3 nucleotides: TGCGCCAGCAGCCAAGGAGGGGGAGGTGAAGAGACCCAGTACTTC. It translates to CASSQGGGGEETQYF.

The V and J genes are TRBV9 and TRBJ2-1; D may be TRBD1 (5 bases). There are 14 residues in the CDR3. Germline CDR1 reads SGDLS; CDR2 reads YYNGEE. Trimming removed 7 bases at V and 2 bases at J, with 13 bases between. The CDR3 reads CASRRLDTYNEQFF. Here the CDR3 DNA reads TGTGCCAGCCGTCGACTGGACACCTACAATGAGCAGTTCTTC.

This clonotype was seen many times. This sequence joins TRBV2 and TRBJ1-1; D call uncertain. V lost 2 bases and J lost 1, with 5 bases in between. Germline CDR1 and CDR2: SNHLY and FYNNEI. This CDR3 has 13 amino acids. CDR3 residues: CASSELPNTEAFF. As DNA, the CDR3 is TGTGCCAGCAGTGAACTCCCGAACACTGAAGCTTTCTTT.

The chain recombines TRBV5-4 with TRBJ2-7; 9 bases match TRBD2. The CDR3 is 14 amino acids. V lost 1 base, J lost 6 bases, and 5 bases stayed unmatched. The germline V gene encodes CDR1 SGHNT and CDR2 YYREEE (reference sequence). The CDR3 nucleotides read TGTGCCAGCAGCTTGTCGGGCGGGAGGGGCGAGCAGTACTTC. Encoded protein: CASSLSGGRGEQYF.

This clonotype was found a few times. This rearrangement joins TRBV7-8 to TRBJ2-1, with D maybe TRBD1 (5 bases). This CDR3 spans 16 amino acids. In germline, CDR1 is SGHVS, CDR2 FQNEAQ. Trimming left V 6 bases short and J 8 bases short, with 23 bases between. The CDR3 spells CASRNRLGLGRDEQFF. The CDR3 region has the DNA TGTGCCAGCAGAAACCGGCTGGGCCTTGGCAGGGATGAGCAGTTCTTC.

This clonotype was observed many times. The chain is built from TRBV7-2 and TRBJ2-1; 7 nucleotides line up with TRBD1. This CDR3 has 15 amino acids. Germline trimming cut 0 bases from V and 2 bases from J; bases unmatched to any gene: 1. Germline CDR1 and CDR2: SGHTA and FQGNSA. This CDR3 reads CASSLAQGAYNEQFF. DNA for the CDR3: TGTGCCAGCAGCTTAGCCCAGGGGGCCTACAATGAGCAGTTCTTC.

The sample holds many counts of this clonotype. V and J are TRBV7-8 and TRBJ2-5; TRBD2 is a possible D gene (7 bases). Germline V gene sequence: CDR1 SGHVS, CDR2 FQNEAQ. Trimming removed 1 base from V and 3 bases from J, with 21 bases in between. The CDR3 is 18 amino acids. The CDR3 bases are TGTGCCAGCAGCTTAGGACGAGTCTGGGCGGGGGCCAAAGAGACCCAGTACTTC. It specifies CASSLGRVWAGAKETQYF.

This clonotype was detected only a few times. The J gene is TRBJ2-5, the V gene TRBV5-4, with 9 bases matching TRBD2. The V segment lost 4 bases and the J segment 2 bases; nucleotides outside the gene matches: 6. CDR1 SGHNT and CDR2 YYREEE come from the germline V gene (reference sequence). The CDR3 loop spans 15 amino acids. CDR3 DNA sequence: TGTGCCAGCAGCCGTGGACTAGCGCCACAAGAGACCCAGTACTTC. This sequence encodes CASSRGLAPQETQYF. The full variable domain, in which reference TRBV5-4 and TRBJ2-5 provide the parts outside the CDR3, is ETGVTQSPTHLIKTRGQQVTLRCSSQSGHNTVSWYQQALGQGPQFIFQYYREEENGRGNFPPRFSGLQFPNYSSELNVNALELDDSALYLCASSRGLAPQETQYFGPGTRLLVL.

As to this clonotype: Compared with germline, one end of the junction differs, possibly owing to a read error. The chain links TRBV6-5 to TRBJ2-3; the D call may be TRBD1 or TRBD2 (7 bases each). CDR1 is MNHEY, CDR2 SVGAGI, per germline. The CDR3 has 14 residues. The CDR3 here is CASSRGGITGTQYF. The CDR3 DNA reads TGTGCCAGCAGCAGGGGGGGGATCACAGGTACGCAGTATTTT.

This chain joins TRBV5-4 and TRBJ2-5, with TRBD2 matching over 10 bases. Germline CDR1 is SGHNT and CDR2 is YYREEE (reference sequence). The CDR3 is 16 amino acids. Germline trimming cut 4 bases from V and 3 bases from J; bases unmatched to any gene: 9. The CDR3 is CASSKGGLAVEETQYF. The CDR3 DNA sequence: TGTGCCAGCAGCAAAGGCGGACTAGCGGTCGAAGAGACCCAGTACTTC.

This chain uses TRBV25-1 with TRBJ2-1; TRBD1 aligns across 7 bases. V trimming: 1 base; J trimming: 4 bases; junction bases outside the gene matches: 10. Per the germline V gene, CDR1 is MGHDK and CDR2 is SYGVNS. The CDR3 covers 17 residues. For the CDR3, the DNA is TGTGCCAGCAGTGAATTGAAGGGGGACAGAGATTACAATGAGCAGTTCTTC. It is translated as CASSELKGDRDYNEQFF.

This sequence joins TRBV5-1 and TRBJ2-1; 10 positions match TRBD2. With 0 bases clipped from V and 5 bases from J, the junction kept 11 bases outside the gene matches. The CDR3 contains 18 residues. Germline V gene sequence: CDR1 SGHRS, CDR2 YFSETQ. CDR3 protein: CASSLEFGSGGPNNEQFF. The DNA of the CDR3 is TGCGCCAGCAGCTTGGAGTTTGGTAGCGGGGGGCCCAACAATGAGCAGTTCTTC.

The CDR3 nucleotides are TGTGCCAGCAGTTTTTCCCCGGATGAGCAGTTCTTC. Translated, it gives CASSFSPDEQFF. The V gene is TRBV27, the J gene TRBJ2-1; D is uncertain. Germline V CDR1 and CDR2: MNHEY, SMNVEV (reference sequence). Trimming took 3 bases from V and 8 from J, leaving 8 bases between them. CDR3 size: 12 residues.

The J gene is TRBJ2-7, the V gene TRBV20-1; the D gene is possibly TRBD2 (5 bases). V was pared by 6 bases and J by 3 bases, with 18 bases between. CDR1 is DFQATT and CDR2 is SNEGSKA in the germline V gene (reference sequence). The CDR3 spans 14 residues. The CDR3 DNA is TGCAGTGCAGGAGGCGGCGCGGTCCTCTACGAGCAGTACTTC. Translating it yields CSAGGGAVLYEQYF.

This clonotype was recorded a few times. The rearrangement links TRBV29-1 to TRBJ2-1, with TRBD2 as a possible D gene (6 bases). This CDR3 has 12 residues. The ends were cut back, 2 bases at V and 8 bases at J, with 10 bases in the middle. Germline values: CDR1 SQVTM, CDR2 ANQGSEA. The CDR3 spells CSVELARDEQFF. Written as DNA, the CDR3 is TGCAGCGTTGAACTAGCGAGGGATGAGCAGTTCTTC.

The chain joins TRBV12-3 or TRBV12-4 to TRBJ1-4; TRBD1 is a possible D gene (5 bases). Between the trimmed V and J ends, which lost 6 bases and 6 bases, there was a span of 11 bases. This CDR3 has 13 residues. This CDR3 reads CASSLQGYEKLFF. The CDR3, as DNA: TGTGCCAGCAGCCTCCAGGGATATGAAAAACTGTTTTTT.

This clonotype was picked up a small number of times. V usage is TRBV7-8 and J usage is TRBJ2-3, with D unresolved. V dropped 7 bases and J dropped 2 bases, with 13 bases sitting between them. Germline V gives CDR1 SGHVS, CDR2 FQNEAQ. This CDR3 is built from 14 residues. As DNA, the CDR3 is TGTGCCAGCACCCAGCCCGTCACCACAGATACGCAGTATTTT. It encodes CASTQPVTTDTQYF.

The chain carries TRBV7-9 and TRBJ2-6; D not resolved. The V end lost 3 bases, the J end lost 0 bases, and 6 bases lay between the germline ends. CDR3 size: 15 residues. Germline CDR1 reads SEHNR; CDR2 reads FQNEAQ (reference sequence). DNA of the CDR3: TGTGCCAGCAGCTTGACTCGCTCTGGGGCCAACGTCCTGACTTTC. Amino acid sequence: CASSLTRSGANVLTF. The variable domain in full, with the rest retrieved from reference TRBV7-9 and TRBJ2-6, is DTGVSQNPRHKITKRGQNVTFRCDPISEHNRLYWYRQTLGQGPEFLTYFQNEAQLEKSRLLSDRFSAERPKGSFSTLEIQRTEQGDSAMYLCASSLTRSGANVLTFGAGSRLTVL.

The gene calls are TRBV12-3 or TRBV12-4 and TRBJ1-1; D remains unclear. The germline V and J ends were trimmed by 1 base and 4 bases, with 13 bases remaining between them. This CDR3 comprises 15 residues. The CDR3 nucleotides read TGTGCCAGCAGTTTAGAGGGTAACGTCGCCACTGAAGCTTTCTTT. As protein: CASSLEGNVATEAFF.

The chain combines TRBV7-8 with TRBJ2-2; 7 bases match TRBD2. The CDR3 spans 16 residues. V shed 2 bases, J shed 4 bases, and the junction held 7 bases outside the gene matches. Germline assignment: CDR1 SGHVS and CDR2 FQNEAQ. CDR3 residues: CASSLWGAGSTGELFF. DNA of the CDR3: TGTGCCAGCAGCTTATGGGGAGCGGGGAGCACCGGGGAGCTGTTTTTT.

The chain recombines TRBV29-1 with TRBJ2-7; TRBD1 matches 7 bases. The CDR3 consists of 15 residues. From germline, CDR1 is SQVTM and CDR2 ANQGSEA. Germline trimming cut 7 bases from V and 0 bases from J; bases unmatched to any gene: 12. The CDR3 loop reads CSATGTAKSSYEQYF. The DNA of the CDR3 is TGCAGCGCAACCGGGACAGCGAAGAGCTCCTACGAGCAGTACTTC.

This clonotype has more than one count but fewer than ten. V and J are TRBV7-2 and TRBJ2-7, with TRBD2 matching 8 bases. V lost 2 bases, J lost 2 bases, and 8 bases stayed unmatched. Germline CDR1 reads SGHTA; CDR2 reads FQGNSA. The length of the CDR3 is 16 residues. The CDR3 spells CASSLSLLAVTYEQYF. CDR3 DNA sequence: TGTGCCAGCAGCTTATCCCTACTAGCGGTTACCTACGAGCAGTACTTC. Full variable domain (missing parts from reference TRBV7-2 and TRBJ2-7): GAGVSQSPSNKVTEKGKDVELRCDPISGHTALYWYRQSLGQGLEFLIYFQGNSAPDKSGLPSDRFSAERTGGSVSTLTIQRTQQEDSAVYLCASSLSLLAVTYEQYFGPGTRLTVT.

Only a few counts were recorded for this clonotype. The V gene is TRBV5-6, the J gene TRBJ1-2; 7 bases match TRBD1. This CDR3 has 15 residues. Germline loops: CDR1 SGHDT, CDR2 YYEEEE. V was clipped by 3 bases and J by 4 bases; unmatched bases: 9. The CDR3 bases are TGTGCCAGCAGCTCCGGGACAGACGAGATCTATGGCTACACCTTC. Translated, it gives CASSSGTDEIYGYTF.

V gene TRBV7-2 combines with J gene TRBJ2-7; TRBD2 aligns across 7 bases. The V gene end was trimmed by 2 bases and the J gene end by 1 base; junction bases not matched to a gene: 11. The CDR3 contains 17 residues. Germline V gene sequence: CDR1 SGHTA, CDR2 FQGNSA. Here the CDR3 DNA reads TGTGCCAGCAGCTTACTCGTAGTGGGAGGGCCGTCCTACGAGCAGTACTTC. Amino acid sequence: CASSLLVVGGPSYEQYF.